This T cell receptor beta chain originates from a study of blood T cell repertoires in COVID-19. Study at large: The United States, Italy and Spain provided the acute and convalescent COVID-19 samples. PBMCs, B-cell-depleted T cells, or T cells were the source of the cDNA or gDNA that made up the material.

Germline CDR1 SGHTA, CDR2 FQGNSA. The CDR3 length is 17 residues. V was pared by 5 bases and J by 5 bases, with 15 bases of the junction left unmatched. How the authors handled the data: Estimates of nucleated cell counts were drawn from the amplification of reference gene primers. Measured with immunoSEQ multiplex PCR; TCRdb has only the in-frame clones, and not every one. V and J calls and clone size are as listed in that table; D and trimming were resolved from the DNA. The sample has 20,000 to 25,000 clones; roughly 83% are singletons. The chain couples TRBV7-2 to TRBJ1-5; TRBD1 matches 7 bases. The clonotype comes from a man between 65 and 80 years old with acute or convalescent COVID-19. Sequencing used peripheral blood. CDR3 protein: CASSNRQGIFGDQPQHF. The CDR3 nucleotides read TGTGCCAGCAGCAACCGACAGGGTATTTTTGGGGATCAGCCCCAGCATTTT.